The rows below give T cell receptor beta chains drawn from one sample of a study of blood T cell repertoires in COVID-19. Profiled with immunoSEQ multiplex PCR; TCRdb holds only in-frame clones, not every one. The sample holds approximately 50,000 clones, more than 90% seen once. What was sequenced was peripheral blood. The receptors were gathered from a human donor in a cohort sampled during active COVID-19. CDR3s leave out the opening cysteine and the closing phenylalanine or tryptophan.

V gene: TRBV5-1; J gene: TRBJ1-3; CDR3 protein: ASSYQGAGGGNTIY
V gene: TRBV6-5; J gene: TRBJ2-7; CDR3 protein: ASSYSWRQGSYEQY
V gene: TRBV10-2; J gene: TRBJ1-3; CDR3 protein: ASSESLTTSGNTIY
V gene: TRBV28; J gene: TRBJ2-3; CDR3 protein: ASSPWGGASTDTQY
V gene: TRBV7-9; J gene: TRBJ2-3; CDR3 protein: ASSAGTSGRIGDTQY
V gene: TRBV18; J gene: TRBJ2-7; CDR3 protein: ASSLRTSGVYEQY
V gene: TRBV19; J gene: TRBJ2-7; CDR3 protein: ASTLGPHGGEQY
V gene: TRBV27; J gene: TRBJ1-5; CDR3 protein: ASSPRDRGSNQPQH
V gene: TRBV6-5; J gene: TRBJ2-5; CDR3 protein: ASRDRVETQY
V gene: TRBV12-3/TRBV12-4; J gene: TRBJ1-5; CDR3 protein: ASSRTGFQPQH
V gene: TRBV6-1; J gene: TRBJ1-1; CDR3 protein: ASSENGGMNTEAF
V gene: TRBV30; J gene: TRBJ1-1; CDR3 protein: AWSDPGQGANTEAF
V gene: TRBV5-1; J gene: TRBJ1-6; CDR3 protein: ASSTQNNNSPLH
V gene: TRBV5-1; J gene: TRBJ1-4; CDR3 protein: ASSLLQGAHEKLF
V gene: TRBV11-2; J gene: TRBJ2-7; CDR3 protein: ASSPHEGVPYEQY
V gene: TRBV28; J gene: TRBJ2-7; CDR3 protein: ASRRPGQGFSYEQY
V gene: TRBV19; J gene: TRBJ1-5; CDR3 protein: ASSADRGPWGNQPQH
V gene: TRBV3-1/TRBV3-2; J gene: TRBJ1-2; CDR3 protein: ASSQADRVGFGYT
V gene: TRBV24-1; J gene: TRBJ1-6; CDR3 protein: ATTRDRDFNSPLH
V gene: TRBV9; J gene: TRBJ2-1; CDR3 protein: ASSVGGTHNEQF
V gene: TRBV3-1/TRBV3-2; J gene: TRBJ1-2; CDR3 protein: ASSQGQGGGYT
V gene: TRBV29-1; J gene: TRBJ2-7; CDR3 protein: SVGKGGYEQY
V gene: TRBV2; J gene: TRBJ1-3; CDR3 protein: ASRDRGRGNTIY
V gene: TRBV7-9; J gene: TRBJ2-7; CDR3 protein: ASSPPGLVMYEQY
V gene: TRBV18; J gene: TRBJ1-5; CDR3 protein: ASSPGRDQPQH
V gene: TRBV20-1; J gene: TRBJ2-2; CDR3 protein: SASNRPSGNTGELF
V gene: TRBV24-1; J gene: TRBJ1-2; CDR3 protein: ATSDPGGIDGYT
V gene: TRBV7-3; J gene: TRBJ2-1; CDR3 protein: ASSRLAGTNEQF
V gene: TRBV7-8; J gene: TRBJ2-2; CDR3 protein: ASSLSQGLSGELF
V gene: TRBV7-8; J gene: TRBJ1-6; CDR3 protein: ASSLGAGGGSPLH
V gene: TRBV3-1/TRBV3-2; J gene: TRBJ1-1; CDR3 protein: ASSGWIGDTEAF
V gene: TRBV10-2; J gene: TRBJ2-6; CDR3 protein: ASSEWQRSGANVLT
V gene: TRBV7-9; J gene: TRBJ2-5; CDR3 protein: ASSLGDTYQETQY
V gene: TRBV6-5; J gene: TRBJ2-5; CDR3 protein: ASSGQGYQETQY
V gene: TRBV19; J gene: TRBJ2-5; CDR3 protein: ATRTGGETQY